The 26 T cell receptor beta chains presented below share a single source sample, sequenced in a study of T cell changes during pregnancy in multiple sclerosis. Some clones are missing from TCRdb's copy, which holds only in-frame ones; the method was immunoSEQ multiplex PCR. The sample lists about 34,000 clones, approximately 90% occurring once. The input for sequencing was CD8+ T cells from peripheral blood mononuclear cells, taken in the second trimester of pregnancy. All receptors derive from a female donor with multiple sclerosis, enrolled in a pregnancy study.

The V gene is TRBV5-1, the J gene TRBJ1-1, with 7 bases that match TRBD1. CDR3 length equals 13 residues. Germline V gives CDR1 SGHRS, CDR2 YFSETQ. Trimming removed 2 bases from V and 6 bases from J; junction bases left unmatched: 4. This CDR3 reads CASSLATGAEAFF. The CDR3 DNA reads TGCGCCAGCAGCTTAGCCACAGGGGCTGAAGCTTTCTTT.

The chain joins TRBV13 to TRBJ1-1, with D maybe TRBD1 (5 bases). Germline V gives CDR1 PRHDT, CDR2 FYEKMQ (reference sequence). V was shortened by 3 bases and J by 4 bases, with 12 bases between the two germline ends. The CDR3 is 14 amino acids. CDR3 coding DNA: TGTGCCAGCAGCTTCCAGGGATGGGGCACTGAAGCTTTCTTT. It specifies CASSFQGWGTEAFF.

This chain connects TRBV19 to TRBJ1-2; D is uncertain. The V and J ends lost 5 bases and 5 bases respectively, with 12 bases between them. Germline V CDR1 and CDR2: LNHDA, SQIVND (reference sequence). This CDR3 is built from 13 residues. The CDR3 DNA reads TGTGCCAGTAGTCCGGTCCCGGGGTATGGCTACACCTTC. Amino acid sequence: CASSPVPGYGYTF.

The chain links TRBV7-2 to TRBJ2-7; weak D call: TRBD2 (5 bases). CDR3 length equals 14 residues. V lost 1 base to trimming and J lost 5 bases, with 12 bases between them. Germline CDR1 and CDR2: SGHTA and FQGNSA. In nucleotides, the CDR3 is TGTGCCAGCAGCTTAGGGATAAGAGGGAACGAGCAGTACTTC. Residues: CASSLGIRGNEQYF.

This clone has just one count. V and J are TRBV27 and TRBJ2-1, with 9 bases matching TRBD2. J lost 3 bases, V lost 6 bases, and 6 bases had no gene match. Germline CDR1 MNHEY, CDR2 SMNVEV (reference sequence). The CDR3 consists of 15 residues. The CDR3 spells CASSSLAGSYNEQFF. The CDR3 DNA reads as TGTGCCAGCAGCTCGCTAGCGGGAAGCTACAATGAGCAGTTCTTC.

The chain links TRBV10-3 to TRBJ2-5; TRBD2 is a possible D gene (5 bases). The length of the CDR3 is 14 residues. Germline V lookup: CDR1 ENHRY, CDR2 SYGVKD. The germline V and J ends were trimmed by 4 bases and 4 bases, with 13 bases remaining between them. CDR3 sequence (DNA): TGTGCCATCAGTGCCAGGCGGGTGGTAGAGACCCAGTACTTC. It specifies CAISARRVVETQYF.

The chain is built from TRBV2 and TRBJ2-7; perhaps TRBD1 as D (5 bases). Germline V gene sequence: CDR1 SNHLY, CDR2 FYNNEI. This CDR3 is 14 amino acids long. V gave up 5 bases and J gave up 2 bases, with 13 bases separating them. The CDR3 reads CASSLGAVTYEQYF. The CDR3 nucleotides read TGTGCCAGCAGTTTAGGGGCTGTTACCTACGAGCAGTACTTC.

This sequence joins TRBV28 and TRBJ1-2, with unresolved D. This CDR3 comprises 18 residues. V gave up 3 bases and J gave up 3 bases, with 23 bases separating them. Germline V gene lookup returns CDR1 MDHEN and CDR2 SYDVKM. CDR3 region: CASSFGQDNHAGDYGYTF. As DNA, the CDR3 is TGTGCCAGCAGTTTCGGGCAAGACAATCACGCGGGCGACTATGGCTACACCTTC.

CDR3 nucleotides: TGTGCCAGCAGCTTAGCTCGACAGGGATCAGAGACCCAGTACTTC. Encoded protein: CASSLARQGSETQYF. This rearrangement joins TRBV11-2 to TRBJ2-5; 7 positions agree with TRBD1. Germline V CDR1 and CDR2: SGHAT, FQNNGV. The CDR3 is made up of 15 amino acids. V lost 1 base and J lost 4; bases outside the gene matches: 6.

The V and J genes are TRBV6-4 and TRBJ2-1; 8 bases align to TRBD2. The CDR3 has 13 residues. Trimming took 8 bases from V and 7 from J; bases not matched to a gene: 7. Germline V CDR1 and CDR2: MRHNA, SNTAGT. The DNA of the CDR3 is TGTGCCAGCGGAGCGGGAGATCCTAATGAGCAGTTCTTC. Amino acid sequence: CASGAGDPNEQFF.

This clone was observed a few times. The rearrangement links TRBV30 to TRBJ1-1; D remains ambiguous. V lost 5 bases, J lost 4 bases, and 8 bases lay in between. The CDR3 is 11 residues long. Germline assignment: CDR1 GTSNPN and CDR2 SVGIG (reference sequence). The CDR3 loop reads CAWSSGTEAFF. CDR3 nucleotide sequence: TGTGCCTGGTCGAGTGGCACTGAAGCTTTCTTT.

Points on this clone: The same CDR3 is also encoded by other DNA sequences in this sample. This chain joins TRBV19 and TRBJ1-1; 9 nucleotides line up with TRBD1. CDR3 length: 16 amino acids. From germline, CDR1 is LNHDA and CDR2 SQIVND (reference sequence). Trimming took 7 bases from V and 4 from J; bases not matched to a gene: 13. Here the CDR3 reads CASTDLQGALFTEAFF. The CDR3 DNA sequence: TGTGCCAGTACCGACCTACAGGGGGCTTTGTTCACTGAAGCTTTCTTT. The full variable domain, rest sourced from reference TRBV19 and TRBJ1-1, is DGGITQSPKYLFRKEGQNVTLSCEQNLNHDAMYWYRQDPGQGLRLIYYSQIVNDFQKGDIAEGYSVSREKKESFPLTVTSAQKNPTAFYLCASTDLQGALFTEAFFGQGTRLTVV.

This rearrangement joins TRBV4-1 to TRBJ2-5, with 11 bases aligning to TRBD2. V dropped 7 bases and J dropped 3; count of bases not matched to a gene: 10. The CDR3 sequence is 16 residues long. CDR1 MGHRA and CDR2 YSYEKL come from the germline V gene. CDR3 sequence reads: CASTQGIAGGEETQYF. As DNA, the CDR3 is TGCGCCAGCACTCAAGGTATAGCGGGAGGGGAAGAGACCCAGTACTTC.

The chain has TRBV7-6 and TRBJ2-1; 10 bases are a match to TRBD2. The CDR3 consists of 16 residues. The germline V gene encodes CDR1 SGHVS and CDR2 FNYEAQ. J was trimmed by 8 bases and V by 5 bases; bases with no gene match: 12. CDR3 sequence: CASSPRSSGRGDEQFF. The CDR3 DNA sequence: TGTGCCAGCAGCCCGCGGTCTAGCGGGAGAGGAGATGAGCAGTTCTTC.

This chain joins TRBV27 and TRBJ2-7; tentative D call: TRBD2 (6 bases). Trimming left V 8 bases short and J 1 base short, with 18 bases between. The germline V gene has CDR1 MNHEY and CDR2 SMNVEV (reference sequence). The CDR3 consists of 15 residues. The CDR3 DNA reads TGTGCCAGCGGCGAACGGGGAGGTAGGTCCTACGAGCAGTACTTC. This sequence encodes CASGERGGRSYEQYF.

The V call is TRBV28, the J call TRBJ1-1; TRBD1 matches at 8 bases. V was clipped by 1 base and J by 4 bases; unmatched bases: 11. The CDR3 length is 17 residues. Looked up from germline, CDR1 is MDHEN and CDR2 is SYDVKM. The CDR3 is CASSLSDRVGRGTEAFF. The DNA for the CDR3 is TGTGCCAGCAGTTTATCGGACAGGGTTGGAAGGGGCACTGAAGCTTTCTTT.

The chain carries TRBV30 and TRBJ2-1; 8 bases agree with TRBD2. V was clipped by 3 bases and J by 3 bases; unmatched bases: 7. Germline V gene lookup returns CDR1 GTSNPN and CDR2 SVGIG (reference sequence). The CDR3 has 15 residues. The CDR3 loop reads CAWRAVAGNYNEQFF. The CDR3 bases are TGTGCCTGGAGAGCGGTAGCGGGGAACTACAATGAGCAGTTCTTC.

The chain combines TRBV29-1 with TRBJ1-1; D is ambiguous. V lost 4 bases and J 4 bases, leaving 7 bases between the germline ends. The CDR3 length is 11 residues. CDR1 and CDR2 from the germline V gene are SQVTM and ANQGSEA. CDR3 loop: CSVASVTEAFF. In DNA, the CDR3 is TGCAGCGTTGCTTCAGTCACTGAAGCTTTCTTT.

V usage is TRBV7-9 and J usage is TRBJ1-2; 9 nucleotides match TRBD1. The V segment lost 5 bases and the J segment 0 bases; nucleotides outside the gene matches: 10. Germline-derived CDR1 and CDR2 are SEHNR and FQNEAQ (reference sequence). The CDR3 consists of 17 residues. Here the CDR3 reads CASSPGQGFIANYGYTF. The CDR3 DNA reads TGTGCCAGCAGCCCGGGACAGGGCTTTATTGCTAACTATGGCTACACCTTC.

The J gene is TRBJ1-5, the V gene TRBV21-1; the table assigns TRBD1, which was not confirmed against the DNA. TRBV21-1 is assigned pseudogene status. The CDR3 extends over 17 amino acids. The CDR3 sequence is CASDNPQDPYSNQPQHF. The CDR3 DNA reads as TGTGCCAGCGACAACCCACAGGATCCATATAGCAATCAGCCCCAGCATTTT.

The chain employs TRBV19 and TRBJ2-5; TRBD2 is a possible D gene (6 bases). The CDR3 runs 15 residues. Per the germline V gene, CDR1 is LNHDA and CDR2 is SQIVND (reference sequence). V was cut by 3 bases and J by 0 bases, with 11 bases left in between. CDR3 nucleotide sequence: TGTGCCAGTAGTATGGCGGGGTCGTACCAAGAGACCCAGTACTTC. Residues: CASSMAGSYQETQYF.

This rearrangement joins TRBV19 to TRBJ1-2; 8 bases align to TRBD1. Unmatched junction bases numbered 8, after V lost 8 bases and J lost 6 bases. The CDR3 consists of 13 residues. Germline CDR1 reads LNHDA; CDR2 reads SQIVND (reference sequence). The DNA of the CDR3 is TGTGCCAGTGATCGGACAGGGCAACATGGCTACACCTTC. Translating gives CASDRTGQHGYTF.

The V gene is TRBV7-2, the J gene TRBJ1-1; the D is unclear. The V gene lost 5 bases and the J gene lost 5 bases, with 9 bases spanning the gap. Germline CDR1 is SGHTA and CDR2 is FQGNSA. The CDR3 has 12 residues. The DNA for the CDR3 is TGTGCCAGCAGCCCGCGGGATACTGAAGCTTTCTTT. Its translation: CASSPRDTEAFF.

The rearrangement joins TRBV25-1 to TRBJ2-7, with a possible D match to TRBD2 (7 bases). The V gene's germline CDR1 is MGHDK and CDR2 SYGVNS. Trimming left V 1 base short and J 4 bases short, with 14 bases between. CDR3 length: 15 residues. This chain's CDR3 is CASSELEGGFYEQYF. The CDR3 bases are TGTGCCAGCAGTGAATTGGAGGGGGGGTTTTACGAGCAGTACTTC.

The chain couples TRBV4-2 to TRBJ2-7; possible D gene TRBD2, 5 bases. Looked up from germline, CDR1 is LGHNA and CDR2 is YNFKEQ. V gave up 0 bases and J gave up 0 bases, with 9 bases separating them. The CDR3 totals 15 residues. CDR3 sequence: CASSQDYGVSYEQYF. CDR3 DNA: TGTGCCAGCAGCCAAGATTACGGGGTCTCCTACGAGCAGTACTTC.

V and J are TRBV27 and TRBJ2-1; 9 bases fit TRBD2. Looked up from germline, CDR1 is MNHEY and CDR2 is SMNVEV (reference sequence). This CDR3 contains 13 residues. After removal of 6 bases from V and 13 bases from J, the junction contained 10 bases not matched to a gene. CDR3 coding DNA: TGTGCCAGCAGCTTTAGAATAGCGGGAGAACAGTTCTTC. Its translation: CASSFRIAGEQFF.